This T cell receptor beta chain was captured in a study of lymphopenia after photon versus proton radiotherapy. Unmatched junction bases numbered 5, after V lost 3 bases and J lost 3 bases. The germline CDR1 and CDR2 sequences are SGHRS and YFSETQ. The CDR3 runs 14 residues. General study points: Relative stability marked proton patients; photon patients lost diversity and naive cells. In patients who died, overall survival fell as post-nadir TCR diversity dropped more. After lymphocyte nadir, photon-treated repertoires showed oligoclonal expansion, especially CD8+ Temra. Survival link was tested only in deceased patients; proton benefit remains a possibility.

Clones were read by immunoSEQ multiplex PCR, and TCRdb kept only the in-frame ones, dropping some. Among 39,000 or so clones listed, more than 85% were seen once. The table lists this clone with a count of one. The antigen remains unidentified. Sequencing was performed on peripheral blood, taken from a patient treated with photon-based radiotherapy. The clonotype comes from a man between 60 and 75 years old with cholangiocarcinoma. The chain links TRBV5-1 to TRBJ2-5; 7 bases fit TRBD1. DNA for the CDR3: TGCGCCAGCAGCTCCGACAGGGTTGAAGAGACCCAGTACTTC. This encodes CASSSDRVEETQYF.